These 9 T cell receptor beta chains share one sample of origin, sequenced in a study of T cells in Graves' hyperthyroidism and ophthalmopathy. TCR beta CDR3 region amplification was performed from RNA transcripts. The HTBI set primed first-round TCR CDR3 RT-PCR. TCRdb independently ran MiXCR on the multiplex PCR reads; one entry per CDR3 protein. The data contain over 700,000 distinct CDR3 sequences, roughly 40% of them singletons. Input material: blood. All receptors derive from a man younger than 30 with Graves' hyperthyroidism.

There are many counts of this clonotype. The chain employs TRBV9 and TRBJ2-2; TRBD1 aligns across 10 bases. J was trimmed by 7 bases and V by 3 bases; bases with no gene match: 6. The CDR3 contains 15 residues. Germline CDR1 SGDLS, CDR2 YYNGEE. CDR3 sequence (DNA): TGTGCCAGCAGCGCTCCGGGACAGGGGAACGGGGAGCTGTTTTTT. The encoded protein is CASSAPGQGNGELFF.

The V gene is TRBV6-1, the J gene TRBJ1-3, with unresolved D. Germline CDR1 is MNHNS and CDR2 is SASEGT. The CDR3 is 13 amino acids. Trimming took off 8 bases at V and 0 bases at J, with 8 bases between the two ends. The DNA for the CDR3 is TGTGCCAGCCGCCGGGCCTCTGGAAACACCATATATTTT. Its translation: CASRRASGNTIYF.

V usage is TRBV7-8 and J usage is TRBJ1-2, with TRBD1 as a possible D gene (6 bases). Trimming took 5 bases from V and 1 from J, leaving 23 bases between them. The CDR3 has 18 amino acids. Germline V gives CDR1 SGHVS, CDR2 FQNEAQ. The chain's CDR3 is CASSLSTGLKPFNYGYTF. Here the CDR3 DNA reads TGTGCCAGCAGCCTAAGCACAGGGCTCAAGCCCTTTAACTATGGCTACACCTTC.

This clonotype was seen at least ten times. The chain has TRBV20-1 and TRBJ1-1; TRBD1 agrees at 7 bases. Unmatched junction bases numbered 13, after V lost 7 bases and J lost 14 bases. The germline V gene encodes CDR1 DFQATT and CDR2 SNEGSKA (reference sequence). CDR3 size: 11 residues. This chain's CDR3 is CSEPGQPGGFF. DNA of the CDR3: TGCAGTGAGCCGGGACAGCCCGGGGGGTTCTTT.

V gene TRBV7-9 combines with J gene TRBJ1-5; no definite D call. The CDR3 runs 15 residues. Deletions cut 1 base from V and 6 bases from J, with 13 bases between. The germline CDR1 and CDR2 sequences are SEHNR and FQNEAQ (reference sequence). The CDR3: CASSLVKSGFQPQHF. CDR3 in DNA: TGTGCCAGCAGCTTAGTAAAATCGGGGTTTCAGCCCCAGCATTTT.

A few counts support this clonotype. The V call is TRBV7-7, the J call TRBJ2-5; a possible D gene is TRBD2 (5 bases). Germline loops: CDR1 SSHAT, CDR2 FNYEAQ (reference sequence). The CDR3 covers 16 residues. V lost 5 bases and J lost 3, with 19 bases in between. DNA of the CDR3: TGTGCCAGCAGCCATTCCCCCAGGAGGCGGGAAGAGACCCAGTACTTC. As protein: CASSHSPRRREETQYF.

The sample holds a few counts of this clonotype. The chain couples TRBV7-9 to TRBJ1-2; 7 nucleotides align to TRBD1. Germline values: CDR1 SEHNR, CDR2 FQNEAQ (reference sequence). CDR3 length: 12 amino acids. The V gene end was trimmed by 6 bases and the J gene end by 9 bases; junction bases not matched to a gene: 7. The CDR3 here is CASRSIQGRYTF. The DNA for the CDR3 is TGTGCCAGCAGATCCATACAGGGGCGCTACACCTTC.

The chain couples TRBV7-9 to TRBJ1-1; 7 nucleotides agree with TRBD1. Germline assignment: CDR1 SEHNR and CDR2 FQNEAQ (reference sequence). The V and J ends lost 5 bases and 10 bases, in that order; junction bases with no gene match: 10. This CDR3 comprises 13 residues. In nucleotides, the CDR3 is TGTGCCAGCAGCCCTGGACAGGTTCTCGGAGCTTTCTTT. As protein: CASSPGQVLGAFF.

V is TRBV10-3 and J is TRBJ1-5; 7 bases align to TRBD1. The CDR3 length is 15 residues. V dropped 2 bases and J dropped 7; count of bases not matched to a gene: 8. Germline assignment: CDR1 ENHRY and CDR2 SYGVKD. For the CDR3, the DNA is TGTGCCATCAGTGAGGGGGGACAGTCACGACAGCCCCAGCATTTT. It encodes CAISEGGQSRQPQHF.